Reported below is one T cell receptor (beta chain). By share, this clonotype ranks as medium-sized (0.01 to 0.1%). No cognate antigen has been identified for it. Base qualities are not recorded, but no much larger clone differs from it by a single base. V is clipped by 5 bases and J by 4 bases, and the sequence between their germline boundaries is 8 bases long. The germline V gene supplies CDR1 MNHEY and CDR2 SVGAGI. Taken from cysteine to phenylalanine, the CDR3 has 12 residues. The DNA shown is the 36-base CDR3, in frame from base 1. Separate semi-nested PCR amplifications were run for the TCRalpha and TCRbeta libraries, using Advantage 2 and reverse primers located in the TRAC or TRBC constant regions. The amount of total RNA going into first-strand cDNA synthesis ranged between roughly 3.5 and 550 ng. TCR cDNA libraries were generated by 5'-RACE using the SMARTer PCR cDNA Synthesis kit, with a poly-dT primer employed for first-strand synthesis. Each semi-nested reverse primer in the constant region carried a 5-nucleotide sample-specific barcode, and the resulting products were cleaned up with the Zymo DNA Clean and Concentrator-5 kit. Up to ten barcoded samples were pooled, ligated to Illumina adaptors and sequenced as 2 x 150 bp paired-end reads on an Illumina MiSeq. The original methods were these. Demultiplexed reads were aligned using BLAT against a custom library containing all human TRAV, TRAJ, TRBV, TRBD and TRBJ combinations from IMGT. The best BLAT hits were picked using pslCDnaFilter (-maxAligns=1, -ignoreIntrons), and custom Perl scripts were used to calculate clonotype frequencies. The raw public data were reprocessed by TCRdb itself: fastp quality trimming at Q25, MiXCR clonotype calling, in-frame beta chains only. Each entry is one CDR3 protein sequence, shown with its most common DNA and genes. The V and J calls were not made by the authors but by TCRdb's processing. The sample has about 2,500 distinct CDR3 sequences on record, about 10% of them singletons. 2.5% to 3.5% of the sample belongs to the ten largest clones.

The data originate from a study of T cells generated in artificial thymic organoids (dated by TCRdb to the late 2010s). About the study as a whole: In some experiments, thymic T cells were further FACS-purified to deplete CD4 immature single positive or double positive precursors. The TCR alpha and beta CDR3 repertoires of CD8 single positive T cells derived from in vitro artificial thymic organoids were compared with those of thymic and peripheral blood naive CD8 T cells. The repertoire sequencing data shown were described as representative of three independent experiments. Results the study describes overall, beyond this receptor: Organoid-derived CD8 single positive T cells showed physiological TCR clonotype diversity comparable to thymic and blood naive CD8 T cells.

Primary CD8+ T cells were enriched with magnetic beads using the Miltenyi CD8+ T cell Isolation Kit. Before RNA extraction, CD3+TCRalphabeta+CD8 single positive T cells from organoids and thymus were sorted by FACS. For each sample, total RNA was purified from approximately 40,000 to 200,000 sorted cells using the RNeasy Micro kit, and RNA quality was assessed on an Agilent RNA 6000 Nano chip. To release thymocytes, thymic fragments were dissected, broken up by pipetting and passed through a 70 um strainer. Sequencing used naive CD8+ T cells from the thymus. The intended sense of this specimen's cell subset or site label: CD3+TCRalphabeta+CD8SP T cells; for blood, CD45RO-CCR7+ naive CD8+ T cells. The TCR was taken from a human donor who gave cord blood stem cells for thymic organoid culture, a cardiac surgery patient who gave postnatal thymus, or a blood donor (not recorded which). The sequence joins TRBV6-5 to TRBJ1-2; the D gene identity is not certain. The base sequence is TGTGCCAGCAGTCCCGGACTCTATGGCTACACCTTC. Its translation reads: CASSPGLYGYTF.